Below are 24 T cell receptor beta chains sequenced from a single sample in a study of beta chain features in type 1 diabetes (dated by TCRdb to between 2018 and 2020). Library construction relied on the immunoSEQ multiplex PCR assay. The entire amount of isolated RNA was reverse transcribed using the High Capacity cDNA Reverse Transcription Kit, so the sequenced TCRB transcripts were expressed ones. The source is immuneACCESS, and TCRdb retained only in-frame sequences with V and J called. Part of the clones is not carried over; for the studies checked, unresolved V genes explain less than half of this, and the remainder is unexplained. The sample has 640,000 or so clones on record, about 14% of them singletons. Jointly, the top ten make up around 0.04% of the sample. General conclusions and limits of the study: A moderate but significant shortening of TCRB CDR3 length was observed in type 1 diabetes patients in all four CD4+ subsets.

The antigens these receptors bind are not known. Sequencing was done on a sample of naive CD4+ T cells from blood. The cell subset or site label of this sample denotes: true naive CD4+ T cells. The receptors here all came from a man aged 18 to 29 with type 1 diabetes.

The V gene is TRBV10-3, the J gene TRBJ2-1; D remains unclear. V gave up 2 bases and J gave up 12 bases, with 8 bases separating them. This CDR3 has 11 amino acids. Germline-derived CDR1 and CDR2 are ENHRY and SYGVKD. The DNA for the CDR3 is TGTGCCATCAGTGAGCCCCTGGGGCAGTTCTTC. Its translation is CAISEPLGQFF.

The chain couples TRBV6-5 to TRBJ2-3, with D possibly being TRBD1 (6 bases). The CDR3 runs 11 residues. Trimming shortened V by 4 bases and J by 11 bases, and 10 bases separated the two germline ends. Looked up from germline, CDR1 is MNHEY and CDR2 is SVGAGI. CDR3 bases: TGTGCCAGCAGTTTCGGACAGTTGCAGTATTTT. It is translated as CASSFGQLQYF.

This clone came up once. An end of the junction differs from the germline gene, which may be a read error. The chain employs TRBV7-9 and TRBJ2-6, with D hard to call. The CDR3 consists of 12 residues. Germline CDR1 is SEHNR and CDR2 is FQNEAQ (reference sequence). DNA for the CDR3: TGCTATAGCTCCTCTGGGGCCAACGTCCTGACTTTC. It translates to CYSSSGANVLTF.

The genes are TRBV4-2 and TRBJ2-1; 9 bases align to TRBD1. Germline CDR1 is LGHNA and CDR2 is YNFKEQ. V was clipped by 2 bases and J by 5 bases; unmatched bases: 4. The length of the CDR3 is 15 residues. CDR3: CASSQPGQGNNEQFF. The CDR3, as DNA: TGTGCCAGCAGCCAACCGGGACAGGGAAACAATGAGCAGTTCTTC.

The chain is built from TRBV7-2 and TRBJ2-7, with 10 bases matching TRBD2. J gave up 2 bases and V 6 bases, and 7 bases lay outside the gene matches. The germline V gene has CDR1 SGHTA and CDR2 FQGNSA. The CDR3 is 15 amino acids. The CDR3 spells CASRPGLAGAYEQYF. CDR3 nucleotide sequence: TGTGCCAGCAGACCGGGGCTAGCGGGAGCCTACGAGCAGTACTTC.

This clone appeared a few times. The J gene is TRBJ1-4, the V gene TRBV7-9, with 12 bases that match TRBD1. The CDR3 totals 18 residues. V dropped 3 bases and J dropped 7; count of bases not matched to a gene: 12. In germline, CDR1 is SEHNR, CDR2 FQNEAQ (reference sequence). CDR3 amino acids: CASSLVLGTGGEGEKLFF. The CDR3, as DNA: TGTGCCAGCAGCTTGGTACTGGGGACAGGGGGCGAAGGTGAAAAACTGTTTTTT.

This clone was picked up a small number of times. The chain joins TRBV5-1 to TRBJ2-2, with D perhaps TRBD1 or TRBD2 (5 bases each). The V end lost 3 bases, the J end lost 6 bases, and 24 bases lay between the germline ends. There are 18 residues in the CDR3. Germline CDR1 SGHRS, CDR2 YFSETQ. The CDR3 DNA reads TGCGCCAGCAGCTGGCACTACCCCGGGACCGGTAAGGCCGGGGAGCTGTTTTTT. The encoded protein is CASSWHYPGTGKAGELFF.

This clone was counted only a few times. The chain is built from TRBV19 and TRBJ1-3; no definite D call. Germline CDR1 and CDR2: LNHDA and SQIVND (reference sequence). Trimming left V 2 bases short and J 0 bases short, with 8 bases between. The CDR3 consists of 15 residues. In DNA, the CDR3 is TGTGCCAGTAGTATAACAGCAGTCTCTGGAAACACCATATATTTT. It encodes CASSITAVSGNTIYF.

This clone was seen only a few times. The same CDR3 can be traced to other DNA sequences in this sample. The V call is TRBV7-9, the J call TRBJ2-7; D remains unclear. Trimming cost V 1 base and J 1 base, with 8 bases left between them. Germline V gene sequence: CDR1 SEHNR, CDR2 FQNEAQ (reference sequence). There are 14 residues in the CDR3. CDR3 residues: CASSLGASSYEQYF. The CDR3 DNA reads TGTGCCAGCAGCTTAGGGGCTAGTTCCTACGAGCAGTACTTC.

The chain couples TRBV14 to TRBJ2-1, with no clear D. This CDR3 spans 12 amino acids. Trimming removed 0 bases at V and 7 bases at J, with 4 bases between. Per the germline V gene, CDR1 is SGHDN and CDR2 is FVKESK. CDR3: CASSQEWNEQFF. For the CDR3, the DNA is TGTGCCAGCAGCCAAGAGTGGAATGAGCAGTTCTTC.

This clone was observed a few times. This chain links TRBV27 with TRBJ2-7, with 10 bases fitting TRBD2. Germline CDR1 and CDR2: MNHEY and SMNVEV (reference sequence). This CDR3 contains 15 residues. V shed 4 bases, J shed 3 bases, and the junction held 6 bases outside the gene matches. Here the CDR3 DNA reads TGTGCCAGCAGTTCCTCGGGACTAGCGAACTACGAGCAGTACTTC. This gives the protein CASSSSGLANYEQYF.

A remark on this clone: The sample has other DNA sequences that encode this CDR3 too. The chain joins TRBV28 to TRBJ1-5, with TRBD1 identical over 10 bases. The germline gives CDR1 MDHEN, CDR2 SYDVKM. The CDR3 loop spans 14 amino acids. V lost 4 bases and J lost 4; bases outside the gene matches: 1. CDR3 sequence (DNA): TGTGCCAGCAGTTCGGGACAGGGGAATCAGCCCCAGCATTTT. It specifies CASSSGQGNQPQHF.

Note on this clone: Distinct nucleotide sequences in the sample also encode this CDR3. The chain recombines TRBV7-9 with TRBJ1-1; no reliable D call. The length of the CDR3 is 11 residues. Germline values: CDR1 SEHNR, CDR2 FQNEAQ (reference sequence). Between the trimmed V and J ends, which lost 1 base and 5 bases, there was a span of 2 bases. In DNA, the CDR3 is TGTGCCAGCAGCTTAGGGACTGAAGCTTTCTTT. Its protein is CASSLGTEAFF.

This clone was counted a few times. In nucleotides, the CDR3 is TGTGCCTCGGGACTAGCGGGGACCGAGCAGTACTTC. Its translation is CASGLAGTEQYF. The chain links TRBV30 to TRBJ2-7, with 13 bases aligning to TRBD2. Trimming took 7 bases from V and 6 from J; bases not matched to a gene: 3. Germline-derived CDR1 and CDR2 are GTSNPN and SVGIG (reference sequence). CDR3 size: 12 residues.

This clone was observed a handful of times. As DNA, the CDR3 is TGTGCCAGCAGTTTATCCCGACAGGGATCTGGCTACACCTTC. It specifies CASSLSRQGSGYTF. This chain connects TRBV28 to TRBJ1-2; 7 positions match TRBD1. The germline gives CDR1 MDHEN, CDR2 SYDVKM. After removal of 1 base from V and 7 bases from J, the junction contained 6 bases not matched to a gene. The length of the CDR3 is 14 residues.

For the CDR3, the DNA is TGCAGTGCTGCCCTTTACAATGAGCAGTTCTTC. This sequence encodes CSAALYNEQFF. The chain is built from TRBV20-1 and TRBJ2-1; D uncertain. The CDR3 is 11 residues long. V shed 5 bases and J shed 4 bases, with 6 bases lying between them. Germline lookup yields CDR1 DFQATT and CDR2 SNEGSKA (reference sequence).

In DNA form, the CDR3 reads TGTGCCAGCAGCTCTAATCCGGGACAGAGACTGAATGAGCAGTTCTTC. It translates to CASSSNPGQRLNEQFF. The chain joins TRBV7-9 to TRBJ2-1, with 7 bases lining up with TRBD1. Germline loops: CDR1 SEHNR, CDR2 FQNEAQ (reference sequence). CDR3 length equals 16 residues. Trimming took 4 bases from V and 7 from J; bases not matched to a gene: 13.

The gene calls are TRBV30 and TRBJ2-7; 8 nucleotides match TRBD2. V lost 0 bases to trimming and J lost 2 bases; unmatched junction nucleotides: 18. The V gene's germline CDR1 is GTSNPN and CDR2 SVGIG (reference sequence). The CDR3 is made up of 19 amino acids. DNA for the CDR3: TGTGCCTGGAGTGTTATTAACGGGAGGGCCCACCTAGAGGCCTACGAGCAGTACTTC. Its translation is CAWSVINGRAHLEAYEQYF. The entire variable domain, with the rest obtained from reference TRBV30 and TRBJ2-7, is as follows: SQTIHQWPATLVQPVGSPLSLECTVEGTSNPNLYWYRQAAGRGLQLLFYSVGIGQISSEVPQNLSASRPQDRQFILSSKKLLLSDSGFYLCAWSVINGRAHLEAYEQYFGPGTRLTVT.

This clone was counted a few times. CDR3 nucleotides: TGTGCCAGGGGGGACAGGGTCTACGAGCAGTACTTC. Translated: CARGDRVYEQYF. This sequence joins TRBV2 and TRBJ2-7; 9 nucleotides match TRBD1. The CDR3 is made up of 12 amino acids. V trimming: 9 bases; J trimming: 3 bases; junction bases outside the gene matches: 3. Germline V gene lookup returns CDR1 SNHLY and CDR2 FYNNEI.

The gene calls are TRBV6-5 and TRBJ1-1; D is unclear. The V gene lost 6 bases and the J gene lost 1 base, with 15 bases spanning the gap. The germline V gene encodes CDR1 MNHEY and CDR2 SVGAGI. The CDR3 is 15 residues long. CDR3 sequence reads: CASSESGVPNTEAFF. In DNA form, the CDR3 reads TGTGCCAGCAGCGAGAGTGGGGTACCGAACACTGAAGCTTTCTTT.

This clone was recorded a few times. The chain links TRBV19 to TRBJ2-1, with D uncertain. The CDR3 totals 11 residues. Germline V lookup: CDR1 LNHDA, CDR2 SQIVND (reference sequence). Trimming left V 3 bases short and J 5 bases short, with 2 bases between. The CDR3: CASSINNEQFF. The CDR3 DNA is TGTGCCAGTAGTATTAACAATGAGCAGTTCTTC. Full variable domain (rest looked up from reference TRBV19 and TRBJ2-1): DGGITQSPKYLFRKEGQNVTLSCEQNLNHDAMYWYRQDPGQGLRLIYYSQIVNDFQKGDIAEGYSVSREKKESFPLTVTSAQKNPTAFYLCASSINNEQFFGPGTRLTVL.

This clone was found a few times. This rearrangement joins TRBV19 to TRBJ2-6; no clear D gene. Trimming pared 6 bases from V and 0 bases from J, leaving 3 bases between. The germline gives CDR1 LNHDA, CDR2 SQIVND (reference sequence). The CDR3 is 13 residues long. The CDR3 protein is CASSHSGANVLTF. CDR3 coding DNA: TGTGCCAGTAGCCACTCTGGGGCCAACGTCCTGACTTTC. The full variable domain, completed using reference TRBV19 and TRBJ2-6, is DGGITQSPKYLFRKEGQNVTLSCEQNLNHDAMYWYRQDPGQGLRLIYYSQIVNDFQKGDIAEGYSVSREKKESFPLTVTSAQKNPTAFYLCASSHSGANVLTFGAGSRLTVL.

This clone has just a few counts. The chain has TRBV7-9 and TRBJ2-7; D possibly corresponds to TRBD1 (5 bases). Trimming stripped 4 bases from V and 2 bases from J, with 18 bases between. Germline CDR1 SEHNR, CDR2 FQNEAQ (reference sequence). This CDR3 is 16 amino acids long. In DNA, the CDR3 is TGTGCCAGCAGCTCCCCCCAGGGTTTCTTCGCCTACGAGCAGTACTTC. This codes for CASSSPQGFFAYEQYF.

The chain has TRBV19 and TRBJ2-1, with D perhaps TRBD1 (6 bases). The CDR3 totals 14 residues. Trimming took off 6 bases at V and 9 bases at J, with 18 bases between the two ends. The germline gives CDR1 LNHDA, CDR2 SQIVND (reference sequence). CDR3 sequence (DNA): TGTGCCAGTAGCATAACAGGGTTTTTAGGTGAGCAGTTCTTC. Its translation: CASSITGFLGEQFF.